This TCR beta chain is drawn from a study of T cells expressing NK-cell markers. Study in general: Repertoires of TCR beta were obtained from T cells sorted as CD3+CD56+NKG2C+, CD3+CD56+NKG2C- and CD3+CD56-NKG2C+. Study results and caveats: The HCMV specificity of the expanded NKG2C+ T cell clones stayed unresolved. The CD3+CD56-NKG2C+ fraction of several donors was likewise dominated by these clonotypes.

It was by 5'RACE template switching with UMIs that TCR beta cDNA was made. TCRdb reanalyzed the 5' RACE reads and collapses them to one entry per CDR3 protein, without DNA. Found here are hundreds of thousands of distinct CDR3 sequences; the top ten clones hold roughly 3.5%. Remarks on this clonotype: As yet, its antigen is unknown.

This CDR3 has 17 amino acids. Germline V gene data show CDR1 as SGHAT and CDR2 as FQNNGV. Sequencing was done on a sample of blood T cells: a sorted CD56 or NKG2C T cell subset, CD4+ or CD8+ T cells, or bulk PBMC T cells (not recorded which). V is TRBV11-2 and J is TRBJ1-3; absent DNA, TCRdb's TRBD1 call cannot be checked. The sequence came from a man younger than 35 in good health. The CDR3 spells CASSLDTSPSPGNTIYF.